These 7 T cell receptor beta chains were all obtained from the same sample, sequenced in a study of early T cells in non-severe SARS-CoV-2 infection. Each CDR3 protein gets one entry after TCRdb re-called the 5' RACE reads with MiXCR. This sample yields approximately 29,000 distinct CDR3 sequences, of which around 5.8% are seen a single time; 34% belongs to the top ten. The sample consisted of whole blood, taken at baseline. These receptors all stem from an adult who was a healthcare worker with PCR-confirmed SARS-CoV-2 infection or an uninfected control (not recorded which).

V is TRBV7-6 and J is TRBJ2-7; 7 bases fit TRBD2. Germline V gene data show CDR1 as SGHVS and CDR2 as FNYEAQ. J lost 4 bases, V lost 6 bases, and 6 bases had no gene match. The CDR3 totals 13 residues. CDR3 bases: TGTGCCAGCAGTGACGGGGGGACTTACGAGCAGTACTTC. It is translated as CASSDGGTYEQYF.

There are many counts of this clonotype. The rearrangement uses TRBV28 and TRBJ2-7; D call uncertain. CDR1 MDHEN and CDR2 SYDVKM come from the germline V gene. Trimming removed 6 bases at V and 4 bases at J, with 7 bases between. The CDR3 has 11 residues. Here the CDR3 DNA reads TGTGCCAGCAGCGAGTGGTACGAGCAGTACTTC. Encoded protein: CASSEWYEQYF.

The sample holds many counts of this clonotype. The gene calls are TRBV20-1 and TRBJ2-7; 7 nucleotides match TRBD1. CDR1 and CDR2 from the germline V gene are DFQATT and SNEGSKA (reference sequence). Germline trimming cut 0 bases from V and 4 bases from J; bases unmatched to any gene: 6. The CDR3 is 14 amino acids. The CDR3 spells CSARDNRGGYEQYF. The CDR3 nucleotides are TGCAGTGCTAGAGATAACAGGGGCGGGTACGAGCAGTACTTC.

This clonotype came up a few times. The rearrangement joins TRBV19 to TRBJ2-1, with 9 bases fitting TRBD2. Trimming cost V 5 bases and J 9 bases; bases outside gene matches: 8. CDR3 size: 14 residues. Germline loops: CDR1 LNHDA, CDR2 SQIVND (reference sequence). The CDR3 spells CASSFAAGGVEQFF. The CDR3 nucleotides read TGTGCCAGTAGTTTTGCAGCGGGAGGCGTTGAGCAGTTCTTC.

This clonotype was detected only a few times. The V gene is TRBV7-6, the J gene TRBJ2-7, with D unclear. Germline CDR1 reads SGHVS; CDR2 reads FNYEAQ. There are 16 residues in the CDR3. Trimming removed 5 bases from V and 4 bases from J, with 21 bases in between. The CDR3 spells CASSPLYRPRRYEQYF. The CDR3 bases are TGTGCCAGCAGCCCCCTGTATAGGCCAAGGCGGTACGAGCAGTACTTC.

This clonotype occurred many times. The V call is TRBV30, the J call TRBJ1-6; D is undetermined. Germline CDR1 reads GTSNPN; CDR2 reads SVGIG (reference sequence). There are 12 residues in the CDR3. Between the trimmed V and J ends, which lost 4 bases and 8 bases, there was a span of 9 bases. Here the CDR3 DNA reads TGTGCCTGGAAGGGCCAGGATTCACCCCTCCACTTT. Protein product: CAWKGQDSPLHF.

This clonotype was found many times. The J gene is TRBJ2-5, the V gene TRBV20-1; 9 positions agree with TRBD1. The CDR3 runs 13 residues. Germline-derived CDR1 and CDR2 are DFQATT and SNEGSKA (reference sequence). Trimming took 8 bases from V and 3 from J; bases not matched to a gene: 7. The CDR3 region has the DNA TGCAGTACCCGGACAGGGGCAGAAGAGACCCAGTACTTC. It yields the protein CSTRTGAEETQYF.